This T cell receptor beta chain was recorded in a study of cytomegalovirus exposure and HLA in healthy donors. A multiplex PCR was run with 60 Vbeta primers and 13 Jbeta primers. Measured with immunoSEQ multiplex PCR; TCRdb has only the in-frame clones, and not every one. The sample holds fewer than 65,000 clones, approximately 71% seen once. The V gene's germline CDR1 is GTSNPN and CDR2 SVGIG (reference sequence). The CDR3 has 10 residues. This clone was counted once. At one boundary the junction diverges from the germline segment, which might be a read error. This receptor was identified in a man aged 50-59 years in good health and CMV-seronegative. Sequencing input: PBMCs. The chain combines TRBV30 with TRBJ1-1, with D possibly TRBD1 on 6 matching bases. CDR3 protein: CAWSVRDTKF. The CDR3 DNA reads as TGTGCCTGGAGTGTAAGGGACACCAAATTT.